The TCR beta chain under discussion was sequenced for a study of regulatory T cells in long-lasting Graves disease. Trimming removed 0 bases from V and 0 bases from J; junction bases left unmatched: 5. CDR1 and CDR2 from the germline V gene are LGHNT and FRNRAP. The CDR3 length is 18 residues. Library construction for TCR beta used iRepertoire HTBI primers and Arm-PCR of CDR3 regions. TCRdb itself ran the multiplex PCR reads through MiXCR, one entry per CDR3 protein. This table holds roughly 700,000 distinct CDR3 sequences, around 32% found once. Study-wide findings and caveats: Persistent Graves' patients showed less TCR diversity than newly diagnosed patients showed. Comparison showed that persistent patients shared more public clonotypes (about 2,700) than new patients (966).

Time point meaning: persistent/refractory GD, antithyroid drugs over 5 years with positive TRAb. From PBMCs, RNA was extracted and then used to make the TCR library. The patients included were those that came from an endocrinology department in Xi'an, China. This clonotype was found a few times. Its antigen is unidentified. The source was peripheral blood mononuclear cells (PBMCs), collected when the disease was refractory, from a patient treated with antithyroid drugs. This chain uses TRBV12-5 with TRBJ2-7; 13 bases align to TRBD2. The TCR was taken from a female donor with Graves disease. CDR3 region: CASGLVVRTSGSSYEQYF. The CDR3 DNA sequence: TGTGCTAGTGGTTTGGTGGTTAGGACTAGCGGGAGCTCCTACGAGCAGTACTTC.